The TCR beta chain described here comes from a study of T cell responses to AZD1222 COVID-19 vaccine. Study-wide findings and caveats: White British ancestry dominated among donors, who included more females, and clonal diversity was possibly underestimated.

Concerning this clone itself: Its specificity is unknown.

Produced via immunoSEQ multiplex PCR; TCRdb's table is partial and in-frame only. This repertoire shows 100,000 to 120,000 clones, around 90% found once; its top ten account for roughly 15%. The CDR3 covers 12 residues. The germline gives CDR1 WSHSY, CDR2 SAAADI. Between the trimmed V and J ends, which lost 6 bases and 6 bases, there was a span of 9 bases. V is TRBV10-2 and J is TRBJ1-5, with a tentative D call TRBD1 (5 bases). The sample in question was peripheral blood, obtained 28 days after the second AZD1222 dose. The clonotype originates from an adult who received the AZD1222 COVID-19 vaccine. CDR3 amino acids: CASRRGGQPQHF. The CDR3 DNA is TGCGCCAGCAGAAGGGGAGGTCAGCCCCAGCATTTT.